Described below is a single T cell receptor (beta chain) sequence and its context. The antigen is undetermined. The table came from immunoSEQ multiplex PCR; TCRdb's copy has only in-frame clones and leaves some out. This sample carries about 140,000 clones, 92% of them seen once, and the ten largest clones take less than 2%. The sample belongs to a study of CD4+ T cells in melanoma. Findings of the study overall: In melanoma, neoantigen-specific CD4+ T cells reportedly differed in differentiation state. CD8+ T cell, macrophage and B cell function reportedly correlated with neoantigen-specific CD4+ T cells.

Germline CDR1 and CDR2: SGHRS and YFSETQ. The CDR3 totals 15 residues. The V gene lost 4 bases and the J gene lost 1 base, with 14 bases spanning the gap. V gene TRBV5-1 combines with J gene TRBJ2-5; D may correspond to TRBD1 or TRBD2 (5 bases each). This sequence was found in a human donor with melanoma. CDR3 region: CASSDQGVIQETQYF. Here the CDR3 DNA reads TGCGCCAGCAGCGACCAGGGAGTAATCCAAGAGACCCAGTACTTC.